One and the same sample provided the 27 T cell receptor beta chains below, sequenced in a study of T cells in women clearing cervical HPV infection. Generated by immunoSEQ multiplex PCR, the TCRdb table keeps only in-frame clones and is missing some. This sample carries about 30,000 clones, with about 18% going to the ten biggest clones. Input material: blood buffy coat. The receptors were sampled from a woman aged 18 to 75 with a cervical HPV16 infection that either progressed to CIN3+ or cleared (not recorded which).

A remark on this clone: The read ends 3 residues before the CDR3 terminus; that terminus is restored from the germline J gene. The gene calls are TRBV5-8 and TRBJ2-1; D ambiguous. CDR1 and CDR2 from the germline V gene are SGHTS and YDEGEE. The V and J ends lost 3 bases and 8 bases respectively, with 9 bases between them. The CDR3 loop spans 12 amino acids. The CDR3 protein is CASSSREDEQFF. CDR3 DNA (partial): TGTGCCAGCAGCTCCAGAGAGGATGAG.

A note on this clone: The junction does not match germline at one end; this may be a read error. The read falls 3 residues short of the CDR3 end, and the missing part is taken from the germline J gene. V usage is TRBV30 and J usage is TRBJ2-5; tentatively, D is TRBD2 (6 bases). The CDR3 consists of 13 residues. Looked up from germline, CDR1 is GTSNPN and CDR2 is SVGIG (reference sequence). CDR3 region: CSWAPTSLETQYF. The part of the CDR3 DNA that was read is TGTTCCTGGGCTCCGACTAGTTTGGAGACC.

Comments on this clone: The read terminates 3 residues ahead of where the CDR3 ends, so the germline J gene completes it. This chain joins TRBV30 and TRBJ2-3, with D perhaps matching TRBD2 (5 bases). This CDR3 comprises 13 residues. Germline CDR1 and CDR2: GTSNPN and SVGIG (reference sequence). The CDR3: CASRLGSGETQYF. The part of the CDR3 DNA that was read is TGTGCCTCAAGGCTGGGGTCCGGGGAGACG.

As to this clone: The read gets to within 3 residues of the CDR3 end, and the germline J gene fills in the rest. J is TRBJ2-2 and V is TRBV7-2; D call uncertain. V lost 1 base and J 1 base, leaving 4 bases between the germline ends. Germline lookup yields CDR1 SGHTA and CDR2 FQGNSA. The CDR3 totals 14 residues. The sequenced part of the CDR3 DNA is TGTGCCAGCAGCTTAGATCGGAACACCGGGGAG. Translated: CASSLDRNTGE. The full CDR3 sequence reads CASSLDRNTGELFF.

Comment on this clone: The read ends 3 residues shy of where the CDR3 ends; the end is completed using the germline J gene. The chain employs TRBV19 and TRBJ2-7; TRBD2 aligns across 10 bases. This CDR3 has 14 residues. CDR1 is LNHDA, CDR2 SQIVND, per germline (reference sequence). The junction had 8 bases not matched to a gene; V was cut back by 6 bases and J by 6 bases. The CDR3: CASRINEREGEQYF. The sequenced part of the CDR3 DNA is TGTGCCAGTAGGATCAATGAGCGGGAGGGCGAG. Complete variable domain (other parts from reference TRBV19 and TRBJ2-7): DGGITQSPKYLFRKEGQNVTLSCEQNLNHDAMYWYRQDPGQGLRLIYYSQIVNDFQKGDIAEGYSVSREKKESFPLTVTSAQKNPTAFYLCASRINEREGEQYFGPGTRLTVT.

On this clone itself: The read ends 3 residues early relative to the CDR3; the germline J gene fills the gap. V gene TRBV5-1 combines with J gene TRBJ2-2, with 7 bases identical to TRBD1. V was pared by 7 bases and J by 4 bases, with 7 bases of the junction left unmatched. Looked up from germline, CDR1 is SGHRS and CDR2 is YFSETQ. CDR3 length: 14 amino acids. The DNA read from the CDR3 is TGCGCCAGCCGAACAGGGGACGGCACCGGGGAG. Residues: CASRTGDGTGE. The full CDR3 is CASRTGDGTGELFF.

In the case of this clone: Coverage ceases 3 residues before the CDR3 finishes, and the germline J gene fills in the end. V usage is TRBV20-1 and J usage is TRBJ2-3, with 10 positions matching TRBD1. This CDR3 contains 14 residues. CDR1 DFQATT and CDR2 SNEGSKA come from the germline V gene (reference sequence). CDR3 DNA, as far as it was read: TGCAGTGCTAGAAGACAGGGGGCGGATGAGACG. It specifies CSARRQGADET. The complete CDR3 protein is CSARRQGADETQYF.

As concerns this clone: The read comes to an end 3 residues before the CDR3 does, leaving the germline J gene to fill in the end. The chain joins TRBV6-2 or TRBV6-3 to TRBJ1-1; the match to TRBD1 covers 9 bases. This CDR3 is 15 amino acids long. J gave up 4 bases and V 6 bases, and 9 bases lay outside the gene matches. Germline lookup yields CDR1 MNHEY and CDR2 SVGEGT. CDR3 sequence: CASRLQGALRTEAFF. CDR3 bases read: TGTGCCAGCAGACTACAGGGGGCTCTGCGCACTGAA.

Worth noting for this clone: The sequence runs out 3 residues before the end of the CDR3; the remainder is reconstructed from the germline J gene. This rearrangement joins TRBV7-9 to TRBJ2-2, with unresolved D. The CDR3 length is 13 residues. The V and J ends lost 5 bases and 4 bases respectively, with 8 bases between them. Germline V lookup: CDR1 SEHNR, CDR2 FQNEAQ (reference sequence). CDR3 DNA (partial): TGTGCCAGCAGCATGCTTAGCACCGGGGAG. It encodes CASSMLSTGE. The whole CDR3 protein reads CASSMLSTGELFF. Full variable domain (outside the CDR3, taken from reference TRBV7-9 and TRBJ2-2): DTGVSQNPRHKITKRGQNVTFRCDPISEHNRLYWYRQTLGQGPEFLTYFQNEAQLEKSRLLSDRFSAERPKGSFSTLEIQRTEQGDSAMYLCASSMLSTGELFFGEGSRLTVL.

In regard to this clone: The missing CDR3 end, 3 residues past where the read stops, is filled in from the germline J gene. The chain employs TRBV20-1 and TRBJ2-7; 8 bases fit TRBD2. Germline-derived CDR1 and CDR2 are DFQATT and SNEGSKA (reference sequence). Losses at the gene ends were 2 bases for V and 2 bases for J; bases not matched to a gene: 5. This CDR3 spans 14 amino acids. The CDR3 bases that were read are TGCAGTGCTAGACCCGGGACTAGAGCCTACGAG. This codes for CSARPGTRAYE. The whole CDR3 reads CSARPGTRAYEQYF.

About this clone: Coverage ceases 3 residues before the CDR3 finishes, and the germline J gene fills in the end. The rearrangement joins TRBV19 to TRBJ1-5; no reliable D call. Germline V gene lookup returns CDR1 LNHDA and CDR2 SQIVND (reference sequence). This CDR3 contains 12 residues. The V end lost 5 bases, the J end lost 5 bases, and 7 bases lay between the germline ends. CDR3 sequence reads: CASSANDQPQHF. The CDR3 DNA, read in part, is TGTGCCAGTAGTGCGAACGATCAGCCC. Full variable domain (outside the CDR3, taken from reference TRBV19 and TRBJ1-5): DGGITQSPKYLFRKEGQNVTLSCEQNLNHDAMYWYRQDPGQGLRLIYYSQIVNDFQKGDIAEGYSVSREKKESFPLTVTSAQKNPTAFYLCASSANDQPQHFGDGTRLSIL.

A word on this clone: The observed sequence ends 3 residues before the CDR3 terminus, with the missing tail filled in from the germline J gene. The V gene is TRBV9, the J gene TRBJ2-5; 10 positions agree with TRBD2. Germline loops: CDR1 SGDLS, CDR2 YYNGEE. Trimming removed 0 bases from V and 5 bases from J; junction bases left unmatched: 10. The CDR3 is 17 amino acids. The sequenced CDR3 bases are TGTGCCAGCAGCGTAGGTTTAATAGCGGGGGGAGGGGAGACC. This codes for CASSVGLIAGGGET. The whole CDR3 protein reads CASSVGLIAGGGETQYF.

A word on this clone: The DNA ends 3 residues before the CDR3 does, and the rest of the CDR3 is filled in from the germline J gene. The chain is built from TRBV7-2 and TRBJ2-3; D gene ambiguous. CDR3 length: 13 residues. From germline, CDR1 is SGHTA and CDR2 FQGNSA. Incomplete CDR3 DNA: TGTGCCAGCAGCTTAAGCAGGAGAAGTCCG. Translated, it gives CASSLSRRSP. The CDR3 in its entirety is CASSLSRRSPQYF.

Note on this clone: The read ends 3 residues before the CDR3 terminus; that terminus is restored from the germline J gene. The chain couples TRBV6-2 or TRBV6-3 to TRBJ2-3; 16 bases agree with TRBD2. The CDR3 is 17 residues long. Germline lookup yields CDR1 MNHEY and CDR2 SVGEGT. Incomplete CDR3 DNA: TGTGCCAGCAGTCAGGGACTAGCGGGGGGGAGCCCACGGACG. Amino acids: CASSQGLAGGSPRT. In full, the CDR3 reads CASSQGLAGGSPRTQYF.

Worth noting for this clone: The sequenced fragment ends 3 residues before the CDR3 boundary, so the rest is inferred from the germline J gene. This chain connects TRBV6-1 to TRBJ2-7, with TRBD2 matching over 7 bases. Trimming at V came to 2 bases and at J to 2 bases, leaving 3 bases not matched to a gene. The CDR3 covers 14 residues. Germline V CDR1 and CDR2: MNHNS, SASEGT. CDR3 DNA, as far as it was read: TGTGCCAGCAGTGAATGGGCGGGAGCCTACGAG. This sequence encodes CASSEWAGAYE. The whole CDR3 sequence is CASSEWAGAYEQYF.

In regard to this clone: The read ends 3 residues shy of where the CDR3 ends; the end is completed using the germline J gene. Different DNA sequences within this sample yield the same CDR3. The rearrangement uses TRBV7-9 and TRBJ2-7, with D possibly being TRBD1 (5 bases). CDR1 is SEHNR, CDR2 FQNEAQ, per germline (reference sequence). There are 14 residues in the CDR3. Trimming took off 1 base at V and 6 bases at J, with 13 bases between the two ends. The DNA read from the CDR3 is TGTGCCAGCAGCTTAGAAGGGGCTCCCTCCGAG. Protein: CASSLEGAPSE. The full CDR3 protein reads CASSLEGAPSEQYF.

For this clone: The CDR3 extends 3 residues past the end of the read, so its final part is completed from the germline J gene. The gene calls are TRBV6-2 or TRBV6-3 and TRBJ1-2; D gene unclear. CDR1 and CDR2 (germline): MNHEY, SVGEGT. CDR3 length: 15 residues. The CDR3 is CASSYFSGSYNDYTF. Partial CDR3 DNA: TGTGCCAGCAGTTACTTTAGCGGGTCCTACAATGAC.

Regarding this clone: With the read ending 3 residues before the CDR3 end, the germline J gene is used to fill in that end. The J gene is TRBJ2-3, the V gene TRBV7-9; no reliable D call. Germline loops: CDR1 SEHNR, CDR2 FQNEAQ (reference sequence). The CDR3 is made up of 15 amino acids. The V end lost 5 bases, the J end lost 4 bases, and 16 bases lay between the germline ends. CDR3 DNA, as far as it was read: TGTGCCAGCAGCCCTCCGGGTCGAGCGTCAGATACG. Protein: CASSPPGRASDT. The full CDR3 protein reads CASSPPGRASDTQYF.

With respect to this clone: The observed sequence ends 3 residues before the CDR3 terminus, with the missing tail filled in from the germline J gene. The V gene is TRBV7-3, the J gene TRBJ1-1; perhaps TRBD1 as D (5 bases). V gave up 5 bases and J gave up 0 bases, with 10 bases separating them. CDR1 is SGHTA, CDR2 FQGTGA, per germline. The CDR3 has 14 amino acids. CDR3 in amino acids: CASSPGTLNTEAFF. CDR3 bases read: TGTGCCAGCAGCCCAGGGACTTTGAACACTGAA.

In the case of this clone: Read coverage stops 3 residues before the CDR3 terminus; the germline J gene supplies the remainder. This chain uses TRBV10-3 with TRBJ2-1, with 9 bases identical to TRBD1. Trimming removed 6 bases from V and 8 bases from J; junction bases left unmatched: 5. The CDR3 consists of 13 residues. The germline V gene has CDR1 ENHRY and CDR2 SYGVKD. Partial CDR3 DNA: TGTGCCATCAGGGGGACAGGGAAGGATGAG. Its protein product is CAIRGTGKDE. The complete CDR3 reads CAIRGTGKDEQFF.

In regard to this clone: The CDR3 end is not reached by the read, which stops 3 residues before it; the germline J gene fills it in. The genes are TRBV5-1 and TRBJ2-5, with TRBD2 identical over 12 bases. CDR1 SGHRS and CDR2 YFSETQ come from the germline V gene. Losses at the gene ends were 4 bases for V and 6 bases for J; bases not matched to a gene: 7. This CDR3 is built from 15 residues. Here the CDR3 reads CASSVTSGGPKTQYF. CDR3 bases read: TGCGCCAGCAGCGTTACTAGCGGGGGGCCTAAGACC.

Remarks on this clone: The observed sequence ends 3 residues before the CDR3 terminus, with the missing tail filled in from the germline J gene. The genes are TRBV5-1 and TRBJ2-3; TRBD1 matches 7 bases. The CDR3 loop spans 15 amino acids. Germline V CDR1 and CDR2: SGHRS, YFSETQ. Trimming removed 0 bases from V and 0 bases from J; junction bases left unmatched: 1. Incomplete CDR3 DNA: TGCGCCAGCAGCTTGGACAGGGGAAGCACAGATACG. It codes for CASSLDRGSTDT. The full CDR3 reads CASSLDRGSTDTQYF.

Points on this clone: Mismatch with germline at one junction end may stem from a read error. The CDR3 goes on 3 residues after the read ends, and that part is filled in from the germline J gene. The chain carries TRBV19 and TRBJ1-2; 7 bases agree with TRBD1. Germline CDR1 reads LNHDA; CDR2 reads SQIVND (reference sequence). CDR3 length: 19 amino acids. This chain's CDR3 is CTSSHSRDSSQESSYDYTF. Partial CDR3 DNA: TGTACCAGTAGCCACTCCCGGGACAGCAGCCAAGAGAGCTCCTACGAC.

As to this clone: The missing CDR3 end, 3 residues past where the read stops, is filled in from the germline J gene. J is TRBJ2-1 and V is TRBV2; the D gene is possibly TRBD2 (6 bases). V was cut by 6 bases and J by 3 bases, with 15 bases left in between. The CDR3 length is 15 residues. Germline lookup yields CDR1 SNHLY and CDR2 FYNNEI. CDR3 DNA, as far as it was read: TGTGCCAGCAGGGTAGCGGCTTCTTTCTACAATGAG. It specifies CASRVAASFYNE. The full-length CDR3 reads as CASRVAASFYNEQFF.

In regard to this clone: The DNA ends 3 residues before the CDR3 does, and the rest of the CDR3 is filled in from the germline J gene. The chain joins TRBV10-1 to TRBJ2-1; 10 bases are shared with TRBD2. Germline assignment: CDR1 WNHNN and CDR2 SYGVQD (reference sequence). This CDR3 has 14 residues. V gave up 6 bases and J gave up 3 bases; unmatched junction bases: 2. CDR3 protein: CASRASGSYNEQFF. The covered CDR3 bases are TGCGCCAGCAGGGCTAGCGGGAGCTACAATGAG.

Notes on this clone: Read coverage stops 3 residues before the CDR3 terminus; the germline J gene supplies the remainder. The chain recombines TRBV7-8 with TRBJ1-5; 11 nucleotides agree with TRBD1. V shed 2 bases, J shed 1 base, and the junction held 4 bases outside the gene matches. Germline V gene sequence: CDR1 SGHVS, CDR2 FQNEAQ. The CDR3 covers 17 residues. The CDR3 protein is CASSLRDRGLSNQPQHF. The sequenced part of the CDR3 DNA is TGTGCCAGCAGCTTAAGGGACAGGGGGTTGAGCAATCAGCCC.

For this clone: The read finishes 3 residues shy of the CDR3 end, and the germline J gene is used to complete it. The chain uses TRBV10-1 and TRBJ2-2; no clear D. V lost 2 bases and J lost 3, with 4 bases in between. The CDR3 is 13 residues long. Germline V CDR1 and CDR2: WNHNN, SYGVQD (reference sequence). The CDR3 bases that were read are TGCGCCAGCAGTGAGCGGGACACCGGGGAG. Its protein product is CASSERDTGE. The complete CDR3 protein is CASSERDTGELFF.